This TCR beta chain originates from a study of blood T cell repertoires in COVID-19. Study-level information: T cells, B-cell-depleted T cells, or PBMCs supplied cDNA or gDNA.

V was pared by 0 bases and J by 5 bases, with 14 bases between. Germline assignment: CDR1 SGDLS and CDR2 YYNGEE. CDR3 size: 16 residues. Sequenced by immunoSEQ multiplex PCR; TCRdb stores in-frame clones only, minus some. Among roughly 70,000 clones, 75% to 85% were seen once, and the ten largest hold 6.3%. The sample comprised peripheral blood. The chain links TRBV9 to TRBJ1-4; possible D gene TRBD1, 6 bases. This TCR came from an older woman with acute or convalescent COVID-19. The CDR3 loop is CASSVAPDRVNEKLFF. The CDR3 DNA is TGTGCCAGCAGCGTAGCACCGGACAGAGTGAATGAAAAACTGTTTTTT.